This TCR beta chain was found in a study of OX40 agonist ivuxolimab in advanced cancers. About the investigation overall: Ivuxolimab was a fully human IgG2 agonistic monoclonal antibody targeting the costimulatory receptor OX40 (CD134). Intravenous ivuxolimab was administered to patients every 2 weeks at six dose levels: 0.01, 0.1, 0.3, 1.5, 3 and 10 mg/kg. Of the 52 patients in dose escalation, about 19 had hepatocellular carcinoma, about 15 had melanoma, 9 had renal cell carcinoma and 9 had head and neck cancer. In the dose-escalation cohort, 82.7% of patients were male, and the mean age was roughly 60 years with a range of 23 to 79. Prior anti-PD-1, anti-PD-L1 or anti-CTLA-4 therapy was permitted, and checkpoint inhibitors had been received by about two fifths of dose-escalation patients. Partial responses occurred in three dose-escalation patients, of whom one had hepatocellular carcinoma and two had cutaneous melanoma. The purpose of peripheral TCRbeta sequencing was to test whether ivuxolimab changed TCR sequence diversity and led to clonal T-cell expansion. The monotherapy dose-escalation portion (N ≈ 52 patients) of the phase I ivuxolimab trial is reported in the paper.

The trial excluded patients who had a history of autoimmune disease or who were on systemic immunosuppression. Peripheral blood for TCR sequencing was collected from all dose cohorts at baseline, on cycle 4 day 1, and on cycle 7 day 1. The samples were taken from a phase I, first-in-human, multicenter, open-label dose-escalation trial of ivuxolimab. Adults with locally advanced or metastatic head and neck squamous cell, hepatocellular, melanoma or renal cell carcinoma were enrolled in the trial. Before TCR sequencing, CD4+ T cells and CD8+ T cells from peripheral blood were sorted into separate populations. For sequencing of the TCRbeta CDR3 region, genomic DNA was extracted from the sorted cells. TCRbeta CDR3 regions were sequenced using the immunoSEQ Assay. TCRdb mirrors the immuneACCESS table, restricted to in-frame sequences. Some clones are absent from its copies; in checked studies, under half trace to an unresolved V gene, and the reason for the others is unknown. The sample table records tens of thousands of clones; around 87% of these occur just once. The ten largest clonotypes hold about 21% of the sample.

Overall study results and their limits: Antigen specificity was not determined for the clonally expanded peripheral T cells. In partial responders in the 0.1-3.0 mg/kg groups, normalized peripheral clonal expansion was found to be among the lowest, especially among CD8+ T cells. Low levels of normalized T-cell clonal expansion were also shown by some nonresponding patients. After ivuxolimab, more expanded clones were found on average in CD8+ T cells than in CD4+ T cells. Clonal expansion of both CD4+ and CD8+ blood T cells was observed from baseline to week 6 at doses 0.1 to 3.0 mg/kg.

From cysteine to phenylalanine, the CDR3 is 18 amino acids long. Of all the DNA, just the CDR3 is kept, 54 bases in frame from base 1. The germline V gene sets CDR1 to WSHSY and CDR2 to SAAADI. Trimming costs V 6 bases and J 0 bases, and their ends lie 21 bases apart. On this clone itself: No antigen is known for it. No base quality information exists; no much larger clone differs at one position.

Sequenced here: CD4+ or CD8+ T cells sorted from blood, sampled in a trial of the OX40 agonist ivuxolimab. The TCR was taken from an adult with an advanced solid tumor such as melanoma, head and neck, liver or kidney cancer. Here the chain combines TRBV10-2 and TRBJ2-1, with the D segment possibly TRBD1 or TRBD2, each aligning over 5 bases. The CDR3 sequence is CASRGVAPGRGSYNEQFF. Here is the DNA: TGCGCCAGCAGGGGAGTTGCACCGGGACGGGGCTCCTACAATGAGCAGTTCTTC.